A selection of T cell receptor beta chains follows, all from one sample in a study of cytomegalovirus exposure and HLA in healthy donors. Clones were sequenced by immunoSEQ multiplex PCR, and TCRdb holds only the in-frame ones, with some missing. The data contain approximately 110,000 clones, around 15% of them singletons. The sequenced material came from PBMCs. Receptors originate from a female donor in good health and CMV-seronegative. The conserved cysteine and the conserved F or W are not part of the CDR3 here. Fields, in order: V gene, J gene, CDR3 protein.

v_gene: TRBV19; j_gene: TRBJ2-4; CDR3aa: ASTPGALRGTLAKNIQY
v_gene: TRBV29-1; j_gene: TRBJ1-1; CDR3aa: SVEMGGDTEAF
v_gene: TRBV19; j_gene: TRBJ2-3; CDR3aa: ASSQTRNSRDTQY
v_gene: TRBV7-9; j_gene: TRBJ1-2; CDR3aa: ASSPPGARGYT
v_gene: TRBV5-4; j_gene: TRBJ2-1; CDR3aa: ASSLGSGTVNEQF
v_gene: TRBV7-8; j_gene: TRBJ1-2; CDR3aa: ASSPRDRGYGYT
v_gene: TRBV6-6; j_gene: TRBJ2-7; CDR3aa: ASREGTYEQY
v_gene: TRBV5-1; j_gene: TRBJ1-1; CDR3aa: ASSLVGGDTEAF
v_gene: TRBV28; j_gene: TRBJ2-7; CDR3aa: ASSGGGYEQY
v_gene: TRBV2; j_gene: TRBJ2-3; CDR3aa: ASRVQLAGGFSTDTQY
v_gene: TRBV15; j_gene: TRBJ1-6; CDR3aa: ATSKNRVPNSPLH
v_gene: TRBV6-6; j_gene: TRBJ2-3; CDR3aa: ASTPAQGLSTDTQY
v_gene: TRBV18; j_gene: TRBJ1-5; CDR3aa: ASSPGQFNQPQH
v_gene: TRBV5-1; j_gene: TRBJ2-1; CDR3aa: ASSLDGISYNEQF
v_gene: TRBV7-3; j_gene: TRBJ2-3; CDR3aa: ASSLGTGIRTDTQY
v_gene: TRBV27; j_gene: TRBJ1-5; CDR3aa: ASSNQGPSPQH
v_gene: TRBV5-1; j_gene: TRBJ1-2; CDR3aa: ASSLEKGAQYGYT
v_gene: TRBV7-3; j_gene: TRBJ2-7; CDR3aa: ASSLGGTLAYEQY
v_gene: TRBV7-9; j_gene: TRBJ2-7; CDR3aa: ASSFSRLAGDGYEQY
v_gene: TRBV19; j_gene: TRBJ2-7; CDR3aa: AGRRSSYEQY
v_gene: TRBV29-1; j_gene: TRBJ2-1; CDR3aa: SVTGGTGNEQF
v_gene: TRBV6-5; j_gene: TRBJ1-4; CDR3aa: ASRLGQGNEKLF
v_gene: TRBV19; j_gene: TRBJ2-7; CDR3aa: ASSLLAGVSYEQY
v_gene: TRBV28; j_gene: TRBJ2-7; CDR3aa: ASSLSLALYEQY
v_gene: TRBV19; j_gene: TRBJ1-2; CDR3aa: ASSSRPGQGFYGYT
v_gene: TRBV11-2; j_gene: TRBJ2-4; CDR3aa: ASSLGQGGFFAKNIQY
v_gene: TRBV11-2; j_gene: TRBJ1-5; CDR3aa: ASSLTGSSNQPQH
v_gene: TRBV29-1; j_gene: TRBJ1-1; CDR3aa: SVTLPRGLMNTEAF
v_gene: TRBV4-3; j_gene: TRBJ2-7; CDR3aa: ASSQANTLGGYEQY
v_gene: TRBV2; j_gene: TRBJ1-4; CDR3aa: ASSERDGNEKLF
v_gene: TRBV7-2; j_gene: TRBJ2-7; CDR3aa: ASSLVGAGLSEQY
v_gene: TRBV5-1; j_gene: TRBJ2-5; CDR3aa: ASSLTSGGETQY
v_gene: TRBV9; j_gene: TRBJ1-3; CDR3aa: ASSVARAGNTIY
v_gene: TRBV27; j_gene: TRBJ1-2; CDR3aa: ASRTLYRGRDYGYT
v_gene: TRBV7-6; j_gene: TRBJ2-1; CDR3aa: ASSFVYNEQF
v_gene: TRBV28; j_gene: TRBJ2-7; CDR3aa: ASSSYPNTGIPYEQY
v_gene: TRBV4-1; j_gene: TRBJ2-7; CDR3aa: ASSQQGGYEQY
v_gene: TRBV5-1; j_gene: TRBJ1-1; CDR3aa: ASSTGNTEAF
v_gene: TRBV7-9; j_gene: TRBJ2-3; CDR3aa: ASSSTDRGGTQY
v_gene: TRBV5-6; j_gene: TRBJ2-1; CDR3aa: ASSLEAGGNPNEQF
v_gene: TRBV28; j_gene: TRBJ2-6; CDR3aa: ASSSGTGSSSTGANVLT
v_gene: TRBV12-5; j_gene: TRBJ2-2; CDR3aa: ASGSPRTSGRAGGELF
v_gene: TRBV4-3; j_gene: TRBJ2-7; CDR3aa: ASSQELASPPYEQY
v_gene: TRBV6-5; j_gene: TRBJ2-1; CDR3aa: ASSFAGGLNEQF
v_gene: TRBV4-3; j_gene: TRBJ1-1; CDR3aa: ASSQDSGGYATEAF
v_gene: TRBV6-5; j_gene: TRBJ2-2; CDR3aa: ASSSLAGGSAGELF
v_gene: TRBV6-6; j_gene: TRBJ2-7; CDR3aa: ASSYPGQAPSEQY
v_gene: TRBV5-6; j_gene: TRBJ2-1; CDR3aa: ASSVRDNEQF